Sequencing of this T cell receptor beta chain was carried out in a study of T cell clonotyping in hematopoietic cell transplantation (TCRdb year 2021). With respect to the entire study: Pretransplant samples from recipients were collected after cytoreduction. In the study, 135 blood samples were gathered from 30 to 40 consecutive transplant recipients and their related donors. Patient recruitment ran from 2015 to January 2017, and follow-up continued until late 2020 or death.

A word on this clone: The target of this receptor is not known. Base-call qualities are not available, and no considerably larger clone is one nucleotide away.

Interpreted using the paper, the time point label stands for: recipient sample about 28 days before transplant, after cytoreduction. Blood from recipients was drawn about 28 days before transplant and again at days 30, 100 and 180 after transplant. Nuclei Lysis Solution was used to extract genomic DNA from fresh or cryopreserved unfractionated peripheral blood mononuclear cells. The immunoSEQ assay, a bias-controlled multiplex PCR with V- and J-specific primers, was used to amplify TCR beta CDR3 regions from genomic DNA. In a second PCR step, a proprietary barcode and Illumina adapter sequences were attached to the CDR3 amplicons. An Illumina MiSeq instrument was used to sequence the CDR3 libraries. Turning to the authors' computational methods: Export and quality control were handled in immunoSEQ Analyzer 3.0, while downstream analyses relied on R Bioconductor and Immunarch. Only productive rearrangements within the normalized downsampled data set were used in the calculation of repertoire metrics. Pathologically expanded clonotypes were defined as those larger than 5 templates in the normalized cohort. The Inverse Simpson Index served as the measure of repertoire diversity. To capture all clonotypes, CMV-specificity analyses were performed on the non-normalized data set. TCRdb re-hosts the immuneACCESS table, in-frame sequences only. Its copies lack some clones; in the studies checked, an unresolved V gene accounts for under half of them, and the cause for the rest is not known. V, J and clone size are those of that table, while D and trimming were read from the DNA. Counted in this sample were about 36,000 clones; 90% to 95% of them appeared once. Around 1.5% of the sample comes from the top ten.

Broader findings and caveats from the paper: Sample size was limited, and cells were not sorted, so CD4 and CD8 repertoire contributions could not be separated. Broader TCR repertoire diversity after transplant was predicted by Inverse Simpson Index values from donors and from recipients before transplant. Recipient TCR diversity fell after transplant, with pathologically expanded clonotypes rising progressively from day 30 to day 180. Only a small fraction of recipient repertoires overlapped donor repertoires, with over 95% appearing de novo at the given depth.

V drops 2 bases and J drops 0 bases, leaving 12 bases in between. The CDR3 goes from the cysteine to the phenylalanine over 17 residues. The only DNA kept is the CDR3, 51 bases in frame from the first base. The CDR1 and CDR2 encoded by the germline V gene are SGHRS and YFSETQ. The chain uses TRBV5-1 and TRBJ1-6, with the D gene uncertain. This TCR was sampled from a middle-aged man with chronic myeloid leukemia. Some clones in this sample may be carry-over from other donors' samples. Sequencing was performed on peripheral blood mononuclear cells, taken before stem cell transplant. Read as DNA, the sequence is TGCGCCAGCAGCTTTGTGGGCTCCTCCTCCTATAATTCACCCCTCCACTTT. Its product reads: CASSFVGSSSYNSPLHF.